This T cell receptor beta chain was profiled in a study of blood T cell repertoires in COVID-19. Study in general: The origin of the acute and convalescent COVID-19 samples was the United States, Italy and Spain.

Methods used by the authors: Amplification from reference gene primers served as the basis for estimated nucleated cell counts. Sequencing was performed with immunoSEQ multiplex PCR; in TCRdb, only in-frame clones are kept and a portion is missing. V and J calls and clone size are copied from that table; D and trimming were computed from the DNA. The sample carries 310,000 or so clones, around 89% recorded once. Trimming took 3 bases from V and 0 from J; bases not matched to a gene: 2. Per the germline V gene, CDR1 is LNHDA and CDR2 is SQIVND (reference sequence). The CDR3 totals 15 residues. The chain links TRBV19 to TRBJ2-1; 7 nucleotides agree with TRBD2. The TCR sequence derives from a woman under 30 with acute COVID-19. Sequencing was done on a sample of PBMCs or T cells enriched from blood (not recorded which). CDR3 coding DNA: TGTGCCAGTAGTATTAGCGGGTTCTCCTACAATGAGCAGTTCTTC. Encoded protein: CASSISGFSYNEQFF.